Sequencing of this T cell receptor (beta chain) was carried out in a study of T cell changes during pregnancy in multiple sclerosis. Germline CDR1 and CDR2: LNHDA and SQIVND (reference sequence). The ends lost 6 bases at V and 4 bases at J; junction bases unmatched: 7. This CDR3 spans 16 amino acids. Produced via immunoSEQ multiplex PCR; TCRdb's table is partial and in-frame only. The profile covers more than 45,000 clones, with 80% to 95% appearing a single time and approximately 0.27% taken by the ten largest. The input for sequencing was CD4+ T cells from peripheral blood mononuclear cells, taken in the second trimester of pregnancy. This sequence originates from a female donor with multiple sclerosis, enrolled in a pregnancy study. The rearrangement links TRBV19 to TRBJ2-2; the match to TRBD2 covers 11 bases. The CDR3 protein is CASSRSGGVGTGELFF. The CDR3 nucleotides read TGTGCCAGTAGCCGTAGCGGGGGGGTAGGCACCGGGGAGCTGTTTTTT. Using reference TRBV19 and TRBJ2-2 for the parts outside the CDR3, the full variable domain is DGGITQSPKYLFRKEGQNVTLSCEQNLNHDAMYWYRQDPGQGLRLIYYSQIVNDFQKGDIAEGYSVSREKKESFPLTVTSAQKNPTAFYLCASSRSGGVGTGELFFGEGSRLTVL.